The rows below give T cell receptor beta chains drawn from one sample of a study of blood T cell repertoires in COVID-19. Sequencing used immunoSEQ multiplex PCR; TCRdb keeps in-frame clones, though not all of them. Counted here are approximately 120,000 clones, around 87% occurring once; the ten biggest clones make up about a sixth. Sequencing input: peripheral blood. These receptor sequences come from a woman aged 45-59 years who had recovered from COVID-19. Both conserved end residues are part of each CDR3. D genes are given only for firm matches. Clone size, where shown, is once, few, many, or a class for clones that have expanded.

d_gene: TRBD1; j_gene: TRBJ2-3; abundance: .; v_gene: TRBV6-5; CDR3nt: TGTGCCAGCAGGGTTGACAGGGCGAATACGCAGTATTTT; CDR3aa: CASRVDRANTQYF
d_gene: TRBD1; j_gene: TRBJ2-5; abundance: .; v_gene: TRBV12-5; CDR3nt: TGTGCTAGTGGTTTGTTACGGACAGGGCAAGAGACCCAGTACTTC; CDR3aa: CASGLLRTGQETQYF
d_gene: .; j_gene: TRBJ2-7; abundance: .; v_gene: TRBV4-1; CDR3nt: TGCGCCAGCAGCCAAGATAGCCAGCACTACGAGCAGTACTTC; CDR3aa: CASSQDSQHYEQYF
d_gene: .; j_gene: TRBJ2-3; abundance: .; v_gene: TRBV7-2; CDR3nt: TGTGCCAGCAGCCCACGACAGTTTTCCACAGATACGCAGTATTTT; CDR3aa: CASSPRQFSTDTQYF
d_gene: TRBD2; j_gene: TRBJ2-3; abundance: .; v_gene: TRBV3-1/TRBV3-2; CDR3nt: TGTGCCAGCAGCCCTAATAGGGTAGCGGGGAGTTCAGATACGCAGTATTTT; CDR3aa: CASSPNRVAGSSDTQYF
d_gene: .; j_gene: TRBJ1-1; abundance: .; v_gene: TRBV7-8; CDR3nt: TGTGCCAGCAGCTTATCCCGGGGGTTCACTGAAGCTTTCTTT; CDR3aa: CASSLSRGFTEAFF
d_gene: .; j_gene: TRBJ1-2; abundance: .; v_gene: TRBV28; CDR3nt: TGTGCCAGCAGTTTATTGCCCCTCAGCGCGGGCTATGGCTACACCTTC; CDR3aa: CASSLLPLSAGYGYTF
d_gene: .; j_gene: TRBJ1-2; abundance: .; v_gene: TRBV7-2; CDR3nt: TGTGCCAGCAGCTCCGACAGTTCCATTCTCCTTAACTATGGCTACACCTTC; CDR3aa: CASSSDSSILLNYGYTF
d_gene: .; j_gene: TRBJ2-7; abundance: .; v_gene: TRBV5-5; CDR3nt: TGTGCCAGCAGCTTGCTAGGCCCCTACGAGCAGTACTTC; CDR3aa: CASSLLGPYEQYF
d_gene: .; j_gene: TRBJ2-1; abundance: .; v_gene: TRBV4-1; CDR3nt: TGCGCCAGCAGCCACGGTGGGGGGGCGGTGAATGAGCAGTTCTTC; CDR3aa: CASSHGGGAVNEQFF
d_gene: .; j_gene: TRBJ2-4; abundance: once; v_gene: TRBV5-1; CDR3nt: TGCGCCAGCAGGCAAGGACTAGCCAAAAACATTCAGTACTTC; CDR3aa: CASRQGLAKNIQYF
d_gene: .; j_gene: TRBJ2-3; abundance: .; v_gene: TRBV11-2; CDR3nt: TGTGCCAGCAGCTTAGAGGTCCCTATCACAGATACGCAGTATTTT; CDR3aa: CASSLEVPITDTQYF
d_gene: .; j_gene: TRBJ2-7; abundance: .; v_gene: TRBV6-1; CDR3nt: TGTGCCAGCAGTGAAGGGGTTAGCGGCTACGAGCAGTACTTC; CDR3aa: CASSEGVSGYEQYF
d_gene: TRBD1; j_gene: TRBJ2-3; abundance: .; v_gene: TRBV7-3; CDR3nt: TGTGCCAGCAGCTTATTGGGACAGAGCACAGATACGCAGTATTTT; CDR3aa: CASSLLGQSTDTQYF
d_gene: TRBD1; j_gene: TRBJ2-7; abundance: .; v_gene: TRBV19; CDR3nt: TGTGCCAGTAGTATAGGGGGACAGTACGAGCAGTACTTC; CDR3aa: CASSIGGQYEQYF
d_gene: .; j_gene: TRBJ2-1; abundance: .; v_gene: TRBV27; CDR3nt: TGTGCCAGCAGTCCCCCCGACAGGTACAATGAGCAGTTCTTC; CDR3aa: CASSPPDRYNEQFF